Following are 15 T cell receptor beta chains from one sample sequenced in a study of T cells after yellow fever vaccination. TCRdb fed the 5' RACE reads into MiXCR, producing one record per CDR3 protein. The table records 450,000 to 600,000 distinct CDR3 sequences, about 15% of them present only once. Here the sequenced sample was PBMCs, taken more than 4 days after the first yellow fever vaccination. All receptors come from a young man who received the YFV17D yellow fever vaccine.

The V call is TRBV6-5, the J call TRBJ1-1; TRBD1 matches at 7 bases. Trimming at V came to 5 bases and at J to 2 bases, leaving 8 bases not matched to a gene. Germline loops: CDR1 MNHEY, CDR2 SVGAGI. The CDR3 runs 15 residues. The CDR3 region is CASSPLGTDNTEAFF. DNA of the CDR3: TGTGCCAGCAGTCCACTCGGGACAGATAACACTGAAGCTTTCTTT.

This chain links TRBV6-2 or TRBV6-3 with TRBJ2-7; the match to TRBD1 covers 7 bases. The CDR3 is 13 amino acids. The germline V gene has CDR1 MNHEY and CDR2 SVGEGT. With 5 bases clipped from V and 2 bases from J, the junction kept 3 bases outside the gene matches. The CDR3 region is CASSPTGTYEQYV. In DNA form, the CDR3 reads TGTGCCAGCAGTCCGACAGGGACCTACGAGCAGTACGTC.

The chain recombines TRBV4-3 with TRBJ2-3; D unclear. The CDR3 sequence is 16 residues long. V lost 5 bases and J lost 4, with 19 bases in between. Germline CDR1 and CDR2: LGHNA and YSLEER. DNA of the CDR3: TGCGCCAGCAGCACACGCTGGCTTTCCGTGCCAGATACGCAGTATTTT. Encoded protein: CASSTRWLSVPDTQYF.

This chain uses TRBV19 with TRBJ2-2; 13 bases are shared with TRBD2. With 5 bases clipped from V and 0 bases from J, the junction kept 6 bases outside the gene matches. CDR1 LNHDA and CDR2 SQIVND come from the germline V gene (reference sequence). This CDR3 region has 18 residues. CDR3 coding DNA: TGTGCCAGTAGTTCCGGACTAGCGGGGGCTTCGAACACCGGGGAGCTGTTTTTT. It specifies CASSSGLAGASNTGELFF.

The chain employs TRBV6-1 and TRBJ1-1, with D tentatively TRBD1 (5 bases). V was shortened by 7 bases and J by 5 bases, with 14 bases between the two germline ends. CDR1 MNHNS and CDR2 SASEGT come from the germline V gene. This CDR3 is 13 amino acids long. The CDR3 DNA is TGTGCCAGCAAACGGGGCGCCGGGACTGAAGCTTTCTTT. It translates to CASKRGAGTEAFF.

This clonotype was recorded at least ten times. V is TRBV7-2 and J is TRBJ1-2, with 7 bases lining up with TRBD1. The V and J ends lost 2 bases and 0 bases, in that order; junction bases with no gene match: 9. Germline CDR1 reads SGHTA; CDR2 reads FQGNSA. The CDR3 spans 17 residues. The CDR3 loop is CASSLRTGGPANYGYTF. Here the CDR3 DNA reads TGTGCCAGCAGCTTAAGGACAGGCGGCCCAGCTAACTATGGCTACACCTTC.

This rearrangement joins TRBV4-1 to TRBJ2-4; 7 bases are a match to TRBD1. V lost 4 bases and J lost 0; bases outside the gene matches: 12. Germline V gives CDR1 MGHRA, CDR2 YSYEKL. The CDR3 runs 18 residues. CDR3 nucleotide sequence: TGCGCCAGCAGCCCAGCAAGCCGGACAGGATCAGCCAAAAACATTCAGTACTTC. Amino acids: CASSPASRTGSAKNIQYF.

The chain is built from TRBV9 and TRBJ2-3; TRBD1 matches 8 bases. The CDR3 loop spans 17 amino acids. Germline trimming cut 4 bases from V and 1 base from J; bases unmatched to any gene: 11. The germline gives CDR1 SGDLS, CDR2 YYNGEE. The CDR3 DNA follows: TGTGCCAGCAGCCCGGACAGGGCGGCGTGGGGCACAGATACGCAGTATTTT. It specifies CASSPDRAAWGTDTQYF.

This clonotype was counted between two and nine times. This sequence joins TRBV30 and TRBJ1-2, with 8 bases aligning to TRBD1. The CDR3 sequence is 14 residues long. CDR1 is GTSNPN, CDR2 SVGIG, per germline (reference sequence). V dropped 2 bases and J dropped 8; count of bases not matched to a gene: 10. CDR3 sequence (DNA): TGTGCCTGGAGTAGGGCAGGGGGCGTGGGAGGCTACACCTTC. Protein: CAWSRAGGVGGYTF.

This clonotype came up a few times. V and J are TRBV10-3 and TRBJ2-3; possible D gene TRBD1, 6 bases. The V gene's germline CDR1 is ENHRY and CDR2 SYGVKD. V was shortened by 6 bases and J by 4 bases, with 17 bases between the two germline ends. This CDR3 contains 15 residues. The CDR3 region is CAISPRGIPSDTQYF. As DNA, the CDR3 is TGTGCCATCAGCCCTAGGGGGATCCCCTCAGATACGCAGTATTTT.

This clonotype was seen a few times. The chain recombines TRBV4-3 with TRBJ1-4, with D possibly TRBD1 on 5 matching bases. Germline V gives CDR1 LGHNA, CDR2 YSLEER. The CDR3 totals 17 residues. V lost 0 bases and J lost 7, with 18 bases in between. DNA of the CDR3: TGCGCCAGCAGCCAAGATAATCTGGGGGGTTTGGGTGAAAAACTGTTTTTT. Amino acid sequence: CASSQDNLGGLGEKLFF.

The CDR3 region has the DNA TGTGCCGTTGGGGGGGCCACAGATACGCAGTATTTT. Translated, it gives CAVGGATDTQYF. The chain employs TRBV27 and TRBJ2-3; TRBD2 is a possible D gene (7 bases). The length of the CDR3 is 12 residues. Per the germline V gene, CDR1 is MNHEY and CDR2 is SMNVEV (reference sequence). Trimming shortened V by 11 bases and J by 2 bases, and 11 bases separated the two germline ends.

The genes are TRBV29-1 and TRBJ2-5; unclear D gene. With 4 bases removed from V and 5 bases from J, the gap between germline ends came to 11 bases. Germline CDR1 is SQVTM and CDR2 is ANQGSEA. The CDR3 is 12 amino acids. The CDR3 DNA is TGCAGCGTTGTGTCTCTCCAGGAGACCCAGTACTTC. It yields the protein CSVVSLQETQYF.

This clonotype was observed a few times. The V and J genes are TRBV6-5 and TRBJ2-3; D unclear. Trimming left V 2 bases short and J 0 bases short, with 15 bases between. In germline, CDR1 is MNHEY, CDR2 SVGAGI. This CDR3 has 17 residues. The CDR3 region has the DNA TGTGCCAGCAGTTACGTGATTTCTCCTTCTAGCACAGATACGCAGTATTTT. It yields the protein CASSYVISPSSTDTQYF.

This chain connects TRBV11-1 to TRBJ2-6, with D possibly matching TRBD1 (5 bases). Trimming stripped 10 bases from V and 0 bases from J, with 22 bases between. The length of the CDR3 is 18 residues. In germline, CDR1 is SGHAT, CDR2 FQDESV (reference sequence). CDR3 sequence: CATGLGTEISSGANVLTF. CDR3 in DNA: TGTGCCACAGGGTTGGGAACAGAGATTAGCTCTGGGGCCAACGTCCTGACTTTC. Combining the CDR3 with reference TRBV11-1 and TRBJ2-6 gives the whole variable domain EAEVAQSPRYKITEKSQAVAFWCDPISGHATLYWYRQILGQGPELLVQFQDESVVDDSQLPKDRFSAERLKGVDSTLKIQPAELGDSAMYLCATGLGTEISSGANVLTFGAGSRLTVL.